A selection of T cell receptor beta chains follows, all from one sample in a study of early T cells in non-severe SARS-CoV-2 infection. Using its own MiXCR run on the 5' RACE reads, TCRdb lists one record per CDR3 protein. The data hold nearly 9,500 distinct CDR3 sequences, with about 5% observed a single time. The sequenced sample consisted of whole blood. The receptors were sampled from an adult who was a healthcare worker with PCR-confirmed SARS-CoV-2 infection or an uninfected control (not recorded which). Both conserved end residues are part of each CDR3. A D gene is named only where the DNA matches it firmly. Expanded clones get a size class; other rows say once, few or many, or leave the size out.

len: 17
abundance: many
j_gene: TRBJ2-1
v_gene: TRBV5-1
d_gene: TRBD2
CDR3nt: TGCGCCAGCAGCCTCCAGGGACTAGCGGGCCCTTACAATGAGCAGTTCTTC
CDR3aa: CASSLQGLAGPYNEQFF

len: 17
abundance: many
j_gene: TRBJ1-1
v_gene: TRBV18
d_gene: TRBD1
CDR3nt: TGTGCCAGCTCACCCAGGGACAGCTCACTAGAGAACACTGAAGCTTTCTTT
CDR3aa: CASSPRDSSLENTEAFF

len: 15
abundance: medium-sized
j_gene: TRBJ2-1
v_gene: TRBV6-2/TRBV6-3
d_gene: TRBD2
CDR3nt: TGTGCCAGCACATTAGGCGGGAGTGGAAACAATGAGCAGTTCTTC
CDR3aa: CASTLGGSGNNEQFF

len: 19
abundance: medium-sized
j_gene: TRBJ2-3
v_gene: TRBV3-1
d_gene: TRBD2
CDR3nt: TGTGCCAGCAGCCAAGCCACTAGCGGGTGGACCCTCCACACAGATACGCAGTATTTT
CDR3aa: CASSQATSGWTLHTDTQYF

len: 16
abundance: medium-sized
j_gene: TRBJ2-3
v_gene: TRBV20-1
d_gene: TRBD2
CDR3nt: TGCAGTGCTGGACCCCCTAGCGGGAGGGCTCTAGATACGCAGTATTTT
CDR3aa: CSAGPPSGRALDTQYF

len: 12
abundance: medium-sized
j_gene: TRBJ2-1
v_gene: TRBV30
d_gene: -
CDR3nt: TGTGCCTGGGGAGGGCGGGCCCATGAGCAGTTCTTC
CDR3aa: CAWGGRAHEQFF

len: 14
abundance: many
j_gene: TRBJ2-3
v_gene: TRBV5-1
d_gene: -
CDR3nt: TGCGCCAGCAGCTTGGCAATGGGACCCGGTACGCAGTATTTT
CDR3aa: CASSLAMGPGTQYF

len: 15
abundance: medium-sized
j_gene: TRBJ2-5
v_gene: TRBV24-1
d_gene: TRBD2
CDR3nt: TGTGCCACCAGTGGCACTAGCGGGAGAGGAAGGACCCAGTACTTC
CDR3aa: CATSGTSGRGRTQYF

len: 15
abundance: once
j_gene: TRBJ2-5
v_gene: TRBV25-1
d_gene: TRBD2
CDR3nt: TGTGCCAGCGGAGAGACTAGCGGGAGGGAAGAGACCCAGTACTTC
CDR3aa: CASGETSGREETQYF

len: 13
abundance: many
j_gene: TRBJ2-1
v_gene: TRBV28
d_gene: -
CDR3nt: TGTGCCAGCGGGTACCAGGGTCACAATGAGCAGTTCTTC
CDR3aa: CASGYQGHNEQFF

len: 16
abundance: medium-sized
j_gene: TRBJ2-1
v_gene: TRBV20-1
d_gene: -
CDR3nt: TGCAGTGCTAGAGATGGGGGAGCCGCAAATTTTAATGAGCAGTTCTTC
CDR3aa: CSARDGGAANFNEQFF

len: 14
abundance: medium-sized
j_gene: TRBJ2-7
v_gene: TRBV6-6
d_gene: TRBD1
CDR3nt: TGTGCCAGCAGTTACCCGGGACAGGGAGACGAGCAGTACTTC
CDR3aa: CASSYPGQGDEQYF

len: 15
abundance: many
j_gene: TRBJ1-1
v_gene: TRBV5-1
d_gene: TRBD1
CDR3nt: TGCGCCAGCAGCTTAGGTGGGACAGGGCACACTGAAGCTTTCTTT
CDR3aa: CASSLGGTGHTEAFF

len: 13
abundance: many
j_gene: TRBJ1-1
v_gene: TRBV7-3
d_gene: -
CDR3nt: TGTGCCAGCAGCCCCCGCGGGAACACTGAAGCTTTCTTT
CDR3aa: CASSPRGNTEAFF

len: 9
abundance: -
j_gene: TRBJ2-3
v_gene: TRBV29-1
d_gene: -
CDR3nt: TGCAGCGTTGAACCGGGGCTGGTTTTT
CDR3aa: CSVEPGLVF

len: 17
abundance: many
j_gene: TRBJ1-3
v_gene: TRBV6-5
d_gene: TRBD1
CDR3nt: TGTGCCAGCAGTTACGCGCGGACAGGGGGCTATGGAAACACCATATATTTT
CDR3aa: CASSYARTGGYGNTIYF

len: 16
abundance: many
j_gene: TRBJ2-3
v_gene: TRBV6-1
d_gene: -
CDR3nt: TGTGCCAGCAGTGAACAGGGACCCCTCCACACAGATACGCAGTATTTT
CDR3aa: CASSEQGPLHTDTQYF

len: 15
abundance: few
j_gene: TRBJ2-5
v_gene: TRBV20-1
d_gene: -
CDR3nt: TGCAGTGCTAGAGATACGGCGGAGGGGAAAGAGACCCAGTACTTC
CDR3aa: CSARDTAEGKETQYF

len: 14
abundance: many
j_gene: TRBJ2-1
v_gene: TRBV3-1
d_gene: -
CDR3nt: TGTGCCAGCAGCCAAAGGACTAATATCAATGAGCAGTTCTTC
CDR3aa: CASSQRTNINEQFF

len: 16
abundance: many
j_gene: TRBJ2-7
v_gene: TRBV9
d_gene: TRBD2
CDR3nt: TGTGCCAGCAGCGGGGGACTAGCGGGACAGTCCTACGAGCAGTACTTC
CDR3aa: CASSGGLAGQSYEQYF

len: 15
abundance: medium-sized
j_gene: TRBJ1-1
v_gene: TRBV4-3
d_gene: -
CDR3nt: TGCGCCAGCAGCCAAGATGGCTGGGACGGGGCTGAAGCTTTCTTT
CDR3aa: CASSQDGWDGAEAFF

len: 16
abundance: medium-sized
j_gene: TRBJ2-1
v_gene: TRBV14
d_gene: TRBD1
CDR3nt: TGTGCCAGCAGCCAACGGGACAGGATATCCTACAATGAGCAGTTCTTC
CDR3aa: CASSQRDRISYNEQFF

len: 19
abundance: few
j_gene: TRBJ2-1
v_gene: TRBV2
d_gene: TRBD2
CDR3nt: TGTGCCAGGGGCAGATTGCGGGAGGCGCCCTCCTGGTCCTACAATGAGCAGTTCTTC
CDR3aa: CARGRLREAPSWSYNEQFF

len: 13
abundance: -
j_gene: TRBJ2-4
v_gene: TRBV5-6
d_gene: -
CDR3nt: TGTGCCAGCGGAATTGCGATACAAAACATTCAGTACTTC
CDR3aa: CASGIAIQNIQYF

len: 13
abundance: medium-sized
j_gene: TRBJ2-1
v_gene: TRBV7-2
d_gene: -
CDR3nt: TGTGCCAGCAGCTCCCCGGTCGACAATGAGCAGTTCTTC
CDR3aa: CASSSPVDNEQFF

len: 13
abundance: few
j_gene: TRBJ2-1
v_gene: TRBV7-6
d_gene: -
CDR3nt: TGTGCCAGCACTAGAACAGGGTCCGATGAGCAGTTCTTC
CDR3aa: CASTRTGSDEQFF

len: 13
abundance: many
j_gene: TRBJ2-3
v_gene: TRBV2
d_gene: -
CDR3nt: TGTGCCAGCAGTGTACCAGGTACCGATACGCAGTATTTT
CDR3aa: CASSVPGTDTQYF

len: 14
abundance: -
j_gene: TRBJ2-3
v_gene: TRBV6-2/TRBV6-3
d_gene: TRBD1
CDR3nt: TGTGCCATACAACAGGGGGGCGGCGCAGATACGCAGTATTTT
CDR3aa: CAIQQGGGADTQYF

len: 15
abundance: few
j_gene: TRBJ1-1
v_gene: TRBV3-1
d_gene: -
CDR3nt: TGTGCCAGCAGCCCTGGGAGGGGCGCGGACACTGAAGCTTTCTTT
CDR3aa: CASSPGRGADTEAFF

len: 14
abundance: many
j_gene: TRBJ1-2
v_gene: TRBV29-1
d_gene: -
CDR3nt: TGCAGCGTCGCAAAGACCTCACAGGTCTATGGCTACACCTTC
CDR3aa: CSVAKTSQVYGYTF

len: 16
abundance: medium-sized
j_gene: TRBJ2-2
v_gene: TRBV19
d_gene: -
CDR3nt: TGTGCCAGTAGTACGTCTAGCAGACTAAACACCGGGGAGCTGTTTTTT
CDR3aa: CASSTSSRLNTGELFF

len: 15
abundance: medium-sized
j_gene: TRBJ1-1
v_gene: TRBV5-1
d_gene: TRBD1
CDR3nt: TGCGCCAGCAGCGGACAGGGGAGTAAGGACACTGAAGCTTTCTTT
CDR3aa: CASSGQGSKDTEAFF

len: 15
abundance: medium-sized
j_gene: TRBJ2-1
v_gene: TRBV11-2
d_gene: -
CDR3nt: TGTGCCAGCAGCTTCCCGGGACAAAGAAGGAATGAGCAGTTCTTC
CDR3aa: CASSFPGQRRNEQFF

len: 15
abundance: many
j_gene: TRBJ2-1
v_gene: TRBV28
d_gene: TRBD2
CDR3nt: TGTGCCAGCAGTTTAAGGGCTAGCGGGACAAATGAGCAGTTCTTC
CDR3aa: CASSLRASGTNEQFF

len: 17
abundance: many
j_gene: TRBJ1-2
v_gene: TRBV6-5
d_gene: TRBD1
CDR3nt: TGTGCCAGCAGTGCATGGACAGGGGGTCTAACCCCCTATGGCTACACCTTC
CDR3aa: CASSAWTGGLTPYGYTF

len: 16
abundance: many
j_gene: TRBJ1-1
v_gene: TRBV28
d_gene: TRBD1
CDR3nt: TGTGCCAGCAGCCTCCCGGCAGGGGGGCTGAACACTGAAGCTTTCTTT
CDR3aa: CASSLPAGGLNTEAFF

len: 15
abundance: many
j_gene: TRBJ1-3
v_gene: TRBV9
d_gene: -
CDR3nt: TGTGCCAGCAGCCCTCAGCTATTCTCTGGAAACACCATATATTTT
CDR3aa: CASSPQLFSGNTIYF

len: 12
abundance: many
j_gene: TRBJ2-1
v_gene: TRBV20-1
d_gene: -
CDR3nt: TGCAGTGCTAGAGGGCAGAACAATGAGCAGTTCTTC
CDR3aa: CSARGQNNEQFF

len: 12
abundance: -
j_gene: TRBJ2-4
v_gene: TRBV24-1
d_gene: -
CDR3nt: TGTGCCACCAGGGGTGCAGCGAACATTCAGTACTTC
CDR3aa: CATRGAANIQYF

len: 17
abundance: many
j_gene: TRBJ1-2
v_gene: TRBV19
d_gene: TRBD1
CDR3nt: TGTGCCAGTAGTATAATGACAGGGGGTCATATTAACTATGGCTACACCTTC
CDR3aa: CASSIMTGGHINYGYTF

len: 16
abundance: -
j_gene: TRBJ2-3
v_gene: TRBV5-1
d_gene: -
CDR3nt: TGCGCCAGCAGCTTGGCCTATGAGGGCACCACAGATACGCAGTATTTT
CDR3aa: CASSLAYEGTTDTQYF

len: 12
abundance: many
j_gene: TRBJ1-1
v_gene: TRBV19
d_gene: -
CDR3nt: TGTGCCAGTAGAACACAGAACACTGAAGCTTTCTTT
CDR3aa: CASRTQNTEAFF

len: 16
abundance: medium-sized
j_gene: TRBJ2-1
v_gene: TRBV14
d_gene: TRBD2
CDR3nt: TGTGCCAGCAGCCCGACTAGCGGGAGTAGTTCCCATGAGCAGTTCTTC
CDR3aa: CASSPTSGSSSHEQFF

len: 16
abundance: many
j_gene: TRBJ2-3
v_gene: TRBV6-5
d_gene: TRBD2
CDR3nt: TGTGCCAGCAGCCTACTTAGCGGGAGCAAGTCAGATACGCAGTATTTT
CDR3aa: CASSLLSGSKSDTQYF

len: 15
abundance: -
j_gene: TRBJ2-2
v_gene: TRBV29-1
d_gene: TRBD2
CDR3nt: TGCAGCGTTGTTGACGCGGGAGGTTTAGCCGGGGAGCTGTTTTTT
CDR3aa: CSVVDAGGLAGELFF

len: 13
abundance: medium-sized
j_gene: TRBJ2-5
v_gene: TRBV18
d_gene: -
CDR3nt: TGTGCCAGCTCACTGCGACTAGATGCGACCCAGTACTTC
CDR3aa: CASSLRLDATQYF

len: 14
abundance: many
j_gene: TRBJ2-1
v_gene: TRBV9
d_gene: TRBD2
CDR3nt: TGTGCCAGCAGCCGCGGTCTAGCGGGCAATGAGCAGTTCTTC
CDR3aa: CASSRGLAGNEQFF

len: 12
abundance: many
j_gene: TRBJ1-2
v_gene: TRBV5-4
d_gene: -
CDR3nt: TGCGCCGAAGGGCAGGGGTACTATGGCTACACCTTC
CDR3aa: CAEGQGYYGYTF